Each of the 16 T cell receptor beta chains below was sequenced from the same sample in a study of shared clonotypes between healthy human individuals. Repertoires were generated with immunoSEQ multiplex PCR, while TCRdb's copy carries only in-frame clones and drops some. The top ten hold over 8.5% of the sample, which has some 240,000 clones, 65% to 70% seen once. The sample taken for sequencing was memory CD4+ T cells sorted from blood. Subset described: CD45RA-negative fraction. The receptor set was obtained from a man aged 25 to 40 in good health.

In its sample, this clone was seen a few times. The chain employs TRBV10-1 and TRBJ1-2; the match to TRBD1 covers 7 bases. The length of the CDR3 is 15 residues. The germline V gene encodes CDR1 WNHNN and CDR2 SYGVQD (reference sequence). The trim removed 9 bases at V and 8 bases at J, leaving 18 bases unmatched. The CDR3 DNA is TGCGCCAGACGAAAACCGGACAGGTCCCCTCTCGGCTACACCTTC. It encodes CARRKPDRSPLGYTF.

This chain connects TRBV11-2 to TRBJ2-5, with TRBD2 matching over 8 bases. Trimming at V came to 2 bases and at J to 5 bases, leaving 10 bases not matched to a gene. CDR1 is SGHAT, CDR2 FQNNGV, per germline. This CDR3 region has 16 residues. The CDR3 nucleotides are TGTGCCAGCAGCTTAACTTTAACAGCGGGAGTGGAGACCCAGTACTTC. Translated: CASSLTLTAGVETQYF.

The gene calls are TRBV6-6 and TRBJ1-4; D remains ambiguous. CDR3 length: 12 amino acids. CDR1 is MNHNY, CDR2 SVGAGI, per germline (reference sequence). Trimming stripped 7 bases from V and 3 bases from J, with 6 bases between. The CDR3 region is CASNRPNEKLFF. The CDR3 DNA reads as TGTGCCAGCAATAGACCTAATGAAAAACTGTTTTTT.

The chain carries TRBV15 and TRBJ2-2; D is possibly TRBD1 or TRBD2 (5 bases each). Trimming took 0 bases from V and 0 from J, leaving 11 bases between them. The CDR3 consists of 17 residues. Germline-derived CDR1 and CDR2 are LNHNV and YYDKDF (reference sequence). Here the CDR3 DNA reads TGTGCCACCAGCAGAGATCTGGGGGTCCCGAACACCGGGGAGCTGTTTTTT. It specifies CATSRDLGVPNTGELFF.

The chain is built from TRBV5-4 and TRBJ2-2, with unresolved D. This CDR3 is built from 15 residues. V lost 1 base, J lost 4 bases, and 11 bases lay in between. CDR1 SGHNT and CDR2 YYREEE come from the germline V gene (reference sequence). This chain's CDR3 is CASSLTIELTGELFF. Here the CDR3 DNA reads TGTGCCAGCAGCTTGACCATAGAGCTCACCGGGGAGCTGTTTTTT.

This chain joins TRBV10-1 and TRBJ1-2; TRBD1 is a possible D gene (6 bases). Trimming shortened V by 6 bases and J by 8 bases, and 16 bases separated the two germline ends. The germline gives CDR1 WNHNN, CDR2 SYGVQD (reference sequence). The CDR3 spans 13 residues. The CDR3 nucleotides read TGCGCCAGCAGCCGGACAGTGGTTGAGGGCTACACCTTC. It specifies CASSRTVVEGYTF.

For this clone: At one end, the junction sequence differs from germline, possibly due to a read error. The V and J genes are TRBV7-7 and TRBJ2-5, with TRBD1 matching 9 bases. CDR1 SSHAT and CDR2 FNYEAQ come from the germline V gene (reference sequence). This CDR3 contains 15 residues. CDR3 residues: CASSLEDRGEGPQYF. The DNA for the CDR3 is TGTGCTAGCAGCTTAGAGGACAGGGGCGAGGGTCCCCAGTACTTC. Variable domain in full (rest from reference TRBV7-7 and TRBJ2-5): GAGVSQSPRYKVTKRGQDVTLRCDPISSHATLYWYQQALGQGPEFLTYFNYEAQPDKSGLPSDRFSAERPEGSISTLTIQRTEQRDSAMYRCASSLEDRGEGPQYFGPGTRLLVL.

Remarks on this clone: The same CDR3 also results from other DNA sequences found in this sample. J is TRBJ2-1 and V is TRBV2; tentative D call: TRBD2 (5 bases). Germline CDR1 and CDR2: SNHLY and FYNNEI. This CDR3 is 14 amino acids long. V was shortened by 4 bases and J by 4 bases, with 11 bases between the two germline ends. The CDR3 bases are TGTGCCAGCAGTGCCAGCGGACGATACAATGAGCAGTTCTTC. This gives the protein CASSASGRYNEQFF.

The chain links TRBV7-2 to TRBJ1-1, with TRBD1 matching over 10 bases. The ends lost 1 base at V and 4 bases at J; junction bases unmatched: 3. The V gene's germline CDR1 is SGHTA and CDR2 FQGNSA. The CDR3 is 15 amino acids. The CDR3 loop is CASSLDGQGVTEAFF. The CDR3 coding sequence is TGTGCCAGCAGCTTAGATGGACAGGGGGTCACTGAAGCTTTCTTT.

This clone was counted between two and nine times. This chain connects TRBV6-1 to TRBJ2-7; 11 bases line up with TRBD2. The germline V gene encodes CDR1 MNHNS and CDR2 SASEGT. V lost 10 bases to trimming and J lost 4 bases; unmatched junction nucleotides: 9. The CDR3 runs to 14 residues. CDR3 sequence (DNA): TGTGCCACCACTCTCGGGACTAGCGGTTACGAGCAGTACTTC. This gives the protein CATTLGTSGYEQYF.

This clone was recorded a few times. CDR3 DNA sequence: TGTGCCATCAGTGAATCTAGCTCCAATGATGAGCAGTTCTTC. Encoded protein: CAISESSSNDEQFF. V is TRBV10-3 and J is TRBJ2-1; TRBD2 is a possible D gene (5 bases). Trimming pared 3 bases from V and 8 bases from J, leaving 14 bases between. Looked up from germline, CDR1 is ENHRY and CDR2 is SYGVKD. The CDR3 loop spans 14 amino acids.

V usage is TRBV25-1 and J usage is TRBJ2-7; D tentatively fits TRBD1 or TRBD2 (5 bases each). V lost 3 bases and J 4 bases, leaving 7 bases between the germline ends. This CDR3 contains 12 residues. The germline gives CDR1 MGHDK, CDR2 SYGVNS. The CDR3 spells CASSDREYEQYF. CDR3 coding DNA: TGTGCCAGCAGTGACAGGGAGTACGAGCAGTACTTC.

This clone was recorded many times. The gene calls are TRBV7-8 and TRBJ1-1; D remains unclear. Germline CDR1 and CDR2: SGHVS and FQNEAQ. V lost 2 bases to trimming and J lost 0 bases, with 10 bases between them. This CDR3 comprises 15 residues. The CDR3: CASSLKRQLNTEAFF. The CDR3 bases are TGTGCCAGCAGCTTAAAACGCCAATTGAACACTGAAGCTTTCTTT.

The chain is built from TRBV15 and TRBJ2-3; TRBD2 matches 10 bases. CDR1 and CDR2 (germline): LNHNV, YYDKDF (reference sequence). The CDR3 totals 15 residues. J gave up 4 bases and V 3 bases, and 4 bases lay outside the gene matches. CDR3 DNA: TGTGCCACCAGCAGGCGCCTAGCGGGGGCAGATACGCAGTATTTT. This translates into CATSRRLAGADTQYF.

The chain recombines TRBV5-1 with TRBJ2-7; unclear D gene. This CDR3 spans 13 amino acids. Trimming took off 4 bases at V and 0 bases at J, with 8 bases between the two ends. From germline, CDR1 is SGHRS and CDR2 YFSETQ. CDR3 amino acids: CASSPPVSYEQYF. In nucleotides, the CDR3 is TGCGCCAGCAGCCCGCCGGTCTCCTACGAGCAGTACTTC.

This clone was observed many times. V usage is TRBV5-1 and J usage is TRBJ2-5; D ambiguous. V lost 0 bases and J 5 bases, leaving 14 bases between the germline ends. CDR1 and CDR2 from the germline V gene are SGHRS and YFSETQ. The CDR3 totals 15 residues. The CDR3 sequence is CASSLVPEGRETQYF. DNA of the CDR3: TGCGCCAGCAGCTTGGTCCCGGAAGGACGGGAGACCCAGTACTTC.